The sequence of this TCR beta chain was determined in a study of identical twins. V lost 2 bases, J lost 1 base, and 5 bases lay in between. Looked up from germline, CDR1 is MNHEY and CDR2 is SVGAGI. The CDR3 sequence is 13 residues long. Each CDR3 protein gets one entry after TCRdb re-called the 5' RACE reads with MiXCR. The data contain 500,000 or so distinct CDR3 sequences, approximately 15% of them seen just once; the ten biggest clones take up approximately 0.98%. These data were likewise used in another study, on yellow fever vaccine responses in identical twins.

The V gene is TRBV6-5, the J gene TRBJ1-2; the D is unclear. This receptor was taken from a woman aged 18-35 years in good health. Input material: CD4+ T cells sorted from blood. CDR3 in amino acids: CASSYLVNYGYTF. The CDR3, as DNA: TGTGCCAGCAGTTACCTGGTTAACTATGGCTACACCTTC.